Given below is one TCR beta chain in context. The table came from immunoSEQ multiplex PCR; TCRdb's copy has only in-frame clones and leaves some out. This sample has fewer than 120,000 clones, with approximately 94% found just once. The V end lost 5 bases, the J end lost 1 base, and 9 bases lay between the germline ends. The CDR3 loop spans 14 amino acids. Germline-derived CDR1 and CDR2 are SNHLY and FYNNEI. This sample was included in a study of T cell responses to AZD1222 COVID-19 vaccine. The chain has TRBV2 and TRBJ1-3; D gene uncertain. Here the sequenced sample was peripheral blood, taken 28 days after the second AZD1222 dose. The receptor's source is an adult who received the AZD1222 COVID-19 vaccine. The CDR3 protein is CASSSLVSGNTIYF. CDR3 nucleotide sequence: TGTGCCAGCAGTTCACTCGTATCTGGAAACACCATATATTTT.